Below, 5 T cell receptor beta chains from the same sample are listed, as sequenced in a study of response to subunit inactivated influenza vaccine. In TCRdb, the RT-PCR reads were re-called with MiXCR into one record per CDR3 protein. The data hold some 550,000 distinct CDR3 sequences, with roughly 25% observed a single time. These sequences were also reported in another study, on T cells expressing NK-cell markers. From that report: The cDNA for TCR beta came from 5'RACE template switching with UMIs.

Sample: CD4+ T cells sorted from PBMCs, taken less than 13 days after vaccination. Receptors originate from a man in his forties or fifties who received an inactivated influenza vaccine.

The J gene is TRBJ1-1, the V gene TRBV5-1, with TRBD1 identical over 7 bases. Germline V gene data show CDR1 as SGHRS and CDR2 as YFSETQ. The CDR3 is 12 residues long. J gave up 7 bases and V 5 bases, and 5 bases lay outside the gene matches. This CDR3 reads CASRRTGDEAFF. In nucleotides, the CDR3 is TGCGCCAGCAGAAGGACAGGAGATGAAGCTTTCTTT.

This clonotype was found a few times. The chain uses TRBV5-1 and TRBJ2-3; a possible D gene is TRBD2 (6 bases). The CDR3 runs 16 residues. Germline V gene data show CDR1 as SGHRS and CDR2 as YFSETQ. Trimming removed 8 bases from V and 2 bases from J, with 21 bases in between. The CDR3 DNA is TGCGCCAGAAGCAGGCTAGCGCTATATCACACAGATACGCAGTATTTT. This gives the protein CARSRLALYHTDTQYF.

The genes are TRBV12-3 or TRBV12-4 and TRBJ1-1; no reliable D call. Trimming took off 2 bases at V and 4 bases at J, with 11 bases between the two ends. The CDR3 consists of 14 residues. The CDR3 spells CASSLISVPTEAFF. The CDR3 region has the DNA TGTGCCAGCAGTTTAATTTCGGTACCCACTGAAGCTTTCTTT.

This chain uses TRBV6-2 or TRBV6-3 with TRBJ2-1; D not certain. Trimming removed 6 bases at V and 4 bases at J, with 19 bases between. This CDR3 comprises 16 residues. Germline assignment: CDR1 MNHEY and CDR2 SVGEGT. CDR3: CASSLPHLKGYNEQFF. The CDR3 nucleotides are TGTGCCAGCAGCCTCCCCCACCTAAAGGGTTACAATGAGCAGTTCTTC.

V is TRBV18 and J is TRBJ2-7, with TRBD2 as a possible D gene (5 bases). V lost 0 bases to trimming and J lost 4 bases, with 7 bases between them. The germline V gene encodes CDR1 KGHSH and CDR2 LQKENI. This CDR3 contains 13 residues. Here the CDR3 reads CASSPPSGYEQYF. CDR3 DNA: TGTGCCAGCTCACCACCGAGCGGTTACGAGCAGTACTTC.